What follows describes a single T cell receptor (beta chain). Data came from immunoSEQ multiplex PCR; TCRdb stores just in-frame clones and leaves some out. The sample lists 30,000 to 40,000 clones; 90% to 95% were seen once. The data were obtained in a study of T cell changes during pregnancy in multiple sclerosis. The CDR3 contains 16 residues. V shed 4 bases, J shed 4 bases, and the junction held 12 bases outside the gene matches. Germline CDR1 and CDR2: SGHRS and YFSETQ. The sequence was collected from a female donor in good health, enrolled as a control in a pregnancy study. The J gene is TRBJ2-5, the V gene TRBV5-1, with 8 bases lining up with TRBD2. The input for sequencing was CD4+ T cells from peripheral blood mononuclear cells, taken in the third trimester of pregnancy. CDR3 sequence: CASSPRGSGSGETQYF. In DNA form, the CDR3 reads TGCGCCAGCAGCCCCCGTGGGAGCGGGAGCGGAGAGACCCAGTACTTC.